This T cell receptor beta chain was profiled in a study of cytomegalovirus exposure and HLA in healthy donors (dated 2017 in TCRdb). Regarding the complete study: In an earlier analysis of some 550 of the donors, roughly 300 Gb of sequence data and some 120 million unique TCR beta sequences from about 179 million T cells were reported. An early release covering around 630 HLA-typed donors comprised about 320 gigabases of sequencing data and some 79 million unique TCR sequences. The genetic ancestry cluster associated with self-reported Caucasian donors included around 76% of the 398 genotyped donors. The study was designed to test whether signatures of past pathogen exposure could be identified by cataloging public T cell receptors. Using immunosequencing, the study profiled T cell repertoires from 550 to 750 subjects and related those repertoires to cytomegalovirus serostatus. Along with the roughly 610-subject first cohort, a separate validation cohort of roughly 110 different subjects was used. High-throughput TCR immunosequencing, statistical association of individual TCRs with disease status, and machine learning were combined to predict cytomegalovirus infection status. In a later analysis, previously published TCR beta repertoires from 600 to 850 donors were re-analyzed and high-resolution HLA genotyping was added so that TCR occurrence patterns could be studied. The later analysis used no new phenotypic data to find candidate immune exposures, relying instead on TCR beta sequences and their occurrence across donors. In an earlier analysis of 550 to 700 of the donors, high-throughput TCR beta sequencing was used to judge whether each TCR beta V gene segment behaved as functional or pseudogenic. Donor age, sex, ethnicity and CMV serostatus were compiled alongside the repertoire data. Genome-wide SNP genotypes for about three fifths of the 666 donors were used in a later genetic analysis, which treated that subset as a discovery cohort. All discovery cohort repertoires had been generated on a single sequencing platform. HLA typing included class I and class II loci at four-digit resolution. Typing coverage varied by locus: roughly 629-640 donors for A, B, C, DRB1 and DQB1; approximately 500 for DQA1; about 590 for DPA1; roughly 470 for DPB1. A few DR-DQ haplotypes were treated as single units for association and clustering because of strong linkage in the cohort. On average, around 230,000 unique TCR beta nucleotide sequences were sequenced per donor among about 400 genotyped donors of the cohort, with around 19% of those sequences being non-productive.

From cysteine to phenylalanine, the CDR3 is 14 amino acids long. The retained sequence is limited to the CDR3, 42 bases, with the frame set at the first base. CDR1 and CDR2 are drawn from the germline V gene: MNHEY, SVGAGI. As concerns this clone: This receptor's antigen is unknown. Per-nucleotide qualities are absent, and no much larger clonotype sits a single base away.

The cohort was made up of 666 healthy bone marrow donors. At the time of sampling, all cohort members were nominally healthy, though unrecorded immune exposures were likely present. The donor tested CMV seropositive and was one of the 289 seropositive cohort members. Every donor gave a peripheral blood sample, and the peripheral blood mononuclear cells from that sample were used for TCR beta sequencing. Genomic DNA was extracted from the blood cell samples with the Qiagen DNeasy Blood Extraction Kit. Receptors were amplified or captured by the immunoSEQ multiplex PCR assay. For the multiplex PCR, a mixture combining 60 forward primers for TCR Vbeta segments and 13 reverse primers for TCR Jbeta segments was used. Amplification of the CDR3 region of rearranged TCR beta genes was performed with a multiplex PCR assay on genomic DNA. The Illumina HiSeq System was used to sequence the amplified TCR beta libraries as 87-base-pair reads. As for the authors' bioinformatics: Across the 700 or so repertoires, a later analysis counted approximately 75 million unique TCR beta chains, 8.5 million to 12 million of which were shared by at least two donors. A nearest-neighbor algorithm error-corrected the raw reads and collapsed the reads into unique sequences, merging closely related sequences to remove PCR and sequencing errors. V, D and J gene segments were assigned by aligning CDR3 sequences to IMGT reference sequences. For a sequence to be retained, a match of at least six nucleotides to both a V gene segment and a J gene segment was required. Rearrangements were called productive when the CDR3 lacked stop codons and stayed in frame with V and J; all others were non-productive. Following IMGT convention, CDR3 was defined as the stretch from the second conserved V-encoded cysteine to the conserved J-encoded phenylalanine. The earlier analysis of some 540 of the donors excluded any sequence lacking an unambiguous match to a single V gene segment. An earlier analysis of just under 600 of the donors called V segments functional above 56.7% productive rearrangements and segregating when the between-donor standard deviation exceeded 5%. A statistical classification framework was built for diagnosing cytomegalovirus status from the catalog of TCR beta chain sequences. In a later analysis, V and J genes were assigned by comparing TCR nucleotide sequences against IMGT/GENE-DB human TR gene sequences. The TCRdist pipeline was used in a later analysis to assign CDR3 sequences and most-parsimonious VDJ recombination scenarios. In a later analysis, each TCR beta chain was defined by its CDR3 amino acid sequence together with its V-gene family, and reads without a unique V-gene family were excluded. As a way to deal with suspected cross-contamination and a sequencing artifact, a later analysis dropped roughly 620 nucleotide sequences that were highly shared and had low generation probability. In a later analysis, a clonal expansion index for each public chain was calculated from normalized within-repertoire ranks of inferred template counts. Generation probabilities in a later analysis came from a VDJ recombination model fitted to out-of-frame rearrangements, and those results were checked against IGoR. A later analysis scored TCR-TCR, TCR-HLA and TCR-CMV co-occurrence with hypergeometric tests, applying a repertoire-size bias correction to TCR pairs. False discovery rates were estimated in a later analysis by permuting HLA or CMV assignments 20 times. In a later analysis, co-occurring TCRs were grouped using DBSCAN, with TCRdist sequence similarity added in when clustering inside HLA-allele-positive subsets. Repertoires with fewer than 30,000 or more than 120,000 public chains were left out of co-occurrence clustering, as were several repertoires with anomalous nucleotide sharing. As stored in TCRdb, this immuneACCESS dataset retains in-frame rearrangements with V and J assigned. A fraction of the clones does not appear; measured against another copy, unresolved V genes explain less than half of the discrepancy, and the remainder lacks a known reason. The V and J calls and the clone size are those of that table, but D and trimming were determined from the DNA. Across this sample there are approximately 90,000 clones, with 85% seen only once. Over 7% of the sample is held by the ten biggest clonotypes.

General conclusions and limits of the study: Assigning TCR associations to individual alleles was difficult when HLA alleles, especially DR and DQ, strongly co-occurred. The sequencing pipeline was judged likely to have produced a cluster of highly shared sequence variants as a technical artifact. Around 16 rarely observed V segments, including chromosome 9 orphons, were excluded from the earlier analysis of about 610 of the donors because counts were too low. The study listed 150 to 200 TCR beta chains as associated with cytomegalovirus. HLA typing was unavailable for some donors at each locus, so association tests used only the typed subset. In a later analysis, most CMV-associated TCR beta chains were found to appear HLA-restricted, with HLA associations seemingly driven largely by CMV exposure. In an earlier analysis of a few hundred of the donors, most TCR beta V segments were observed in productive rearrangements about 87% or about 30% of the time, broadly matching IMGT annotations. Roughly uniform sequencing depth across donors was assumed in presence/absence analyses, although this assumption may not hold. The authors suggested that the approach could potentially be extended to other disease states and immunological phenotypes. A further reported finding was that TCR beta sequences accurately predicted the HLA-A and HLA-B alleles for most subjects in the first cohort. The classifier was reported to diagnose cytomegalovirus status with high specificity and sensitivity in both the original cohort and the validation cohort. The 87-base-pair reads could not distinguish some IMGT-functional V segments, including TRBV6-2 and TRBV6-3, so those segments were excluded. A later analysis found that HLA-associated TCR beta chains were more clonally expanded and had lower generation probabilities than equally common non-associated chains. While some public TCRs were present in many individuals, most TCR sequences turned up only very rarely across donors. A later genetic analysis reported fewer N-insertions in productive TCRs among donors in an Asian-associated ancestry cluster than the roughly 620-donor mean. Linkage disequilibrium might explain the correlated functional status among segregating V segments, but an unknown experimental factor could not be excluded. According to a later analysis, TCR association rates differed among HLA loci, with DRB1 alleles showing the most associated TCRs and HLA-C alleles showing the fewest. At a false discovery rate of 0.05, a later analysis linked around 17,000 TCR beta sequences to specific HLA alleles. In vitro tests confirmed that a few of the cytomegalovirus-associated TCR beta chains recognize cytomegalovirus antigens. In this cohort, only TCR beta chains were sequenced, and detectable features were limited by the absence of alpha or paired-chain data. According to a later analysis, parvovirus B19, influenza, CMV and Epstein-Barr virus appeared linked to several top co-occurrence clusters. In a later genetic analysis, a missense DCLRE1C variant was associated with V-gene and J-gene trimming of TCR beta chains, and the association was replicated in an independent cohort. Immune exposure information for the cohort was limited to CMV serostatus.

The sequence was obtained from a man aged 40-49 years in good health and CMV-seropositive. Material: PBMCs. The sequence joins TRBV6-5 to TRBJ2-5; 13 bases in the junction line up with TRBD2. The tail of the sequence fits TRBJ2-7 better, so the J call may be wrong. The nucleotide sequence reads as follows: TGTGCCACCAGACTAGCGGGAGGACCCTACGAGCAGTACTTC. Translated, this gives CATRLAGGPYEQYF.